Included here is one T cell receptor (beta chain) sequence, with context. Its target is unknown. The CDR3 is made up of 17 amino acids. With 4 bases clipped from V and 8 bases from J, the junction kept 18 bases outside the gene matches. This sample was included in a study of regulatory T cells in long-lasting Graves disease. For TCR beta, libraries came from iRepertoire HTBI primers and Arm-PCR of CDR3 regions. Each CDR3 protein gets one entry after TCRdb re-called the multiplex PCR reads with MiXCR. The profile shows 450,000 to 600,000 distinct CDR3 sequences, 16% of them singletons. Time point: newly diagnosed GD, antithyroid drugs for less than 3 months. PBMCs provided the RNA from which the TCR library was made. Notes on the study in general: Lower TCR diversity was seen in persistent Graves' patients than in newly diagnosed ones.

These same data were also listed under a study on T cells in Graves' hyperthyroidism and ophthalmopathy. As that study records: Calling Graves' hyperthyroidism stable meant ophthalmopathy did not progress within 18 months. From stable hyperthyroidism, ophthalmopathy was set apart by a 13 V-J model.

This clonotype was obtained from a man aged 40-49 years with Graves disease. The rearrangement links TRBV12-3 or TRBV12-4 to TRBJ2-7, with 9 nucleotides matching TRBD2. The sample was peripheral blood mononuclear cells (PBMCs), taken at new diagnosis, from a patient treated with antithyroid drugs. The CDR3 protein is CASSSGGLAFLRQKQYF. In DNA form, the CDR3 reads TGTGCCAGCAGTTCTGGGGGACTAGCCTTCTTGCGCCAAAAGCAGTACTTC.